This TCR beta chain came from a study of untreated major depressive disorder. The ends lost 3 bases at V and 9 bases at J; junction bases unmatched: 5. This CDR3 is built from 15 residues. Germline CDR1 SGDLS, CDR2 YYNGEE. Assay: immunoSEQ multiplex PCR; the TCRdb copy retains only in-frame clones and omits some. Of about 21,000 clones listed, just under 90% are singletons. The sequence came from a middle-aged woman in good health. This sequence joins TRBV9 and TRBJ2-1; 14 nucleotides match TRBD2. Source material: CD4+ T cells from PBMCs. CDR3 amino acids: CASSERGLAGGEQFF. As DNA, the CDR3 is TGTGCCAGCAGCGAGAGAGGACTAGCGGGGGGTGAGCAGTTCTTC.